These 31 T cell receptor beta chains were all obtained from the same sample, sequenced in a study of OX40 agonist ivuxolimab in advanced cancers. Sequenced by immunoSEQ multiplex PCR; TCRdb stores in-frame clones only, minus some. This table holds roughly 48,000 clones, 65% to 90% found once. The material sequenced was CD4+ or CD8+ T cells sorted from blood, taken in a trial of the OX40 agonist ivuxolimab. The receptors were sampled from an adult with an advanced solid tumor such as melanoma, head and neck, liver or kidney cancer.

The genes are TRBV19 and TRBJ2-3; TRBD1 aligns across 8 bases. The CDR3 runs 16 residues. From germline, CDR1 is LNHDA and CDR2 SQIVND (reference sequence). The V segment lost 5 bases and the J segment 4 bases; nucleotides outside the gene matches: 11. The CDR3 reads CASSPIRGLQADTQYF. The CDR3 DNA follows: TGTGCCAGTAGTCCTATCAGGGGGCTCCAAGCAGATACGCAGTATTTT. The complete variable domain, with remaining parts taken from reference TRBV19 and TRBJ2-3, reads DGGITQSPKYLFRKEGQNVTLSCEQNLNHDAMYWYRQDPGQGLRLIYYSQIVNDFQKGDIAEGYSVSREKKESFPLTVTSAQKNPTAFYLCASSPIRGLQADTQYFGPGTRLTVL.

The rearrangement links TRBV5-4 to TRBJ2-1; possible D gene TRBD2, 5 bases. CDR1 and CDR2 from the germline V gene are SGHNT and YYREEE (reference sequence). The CDR3 sequence is 12 residues long. V was cut by 0 bases and J by 9 bases, with 7 bases left in between. The CDR3 is CASSLDGVEQFF. The CDR3 DNA reads TGTGCCAGCAGCTTGGACGGGGTTGAGCAGTTCTTC. Filled out from reference TRBV5-4 and TRBJ2-1, the complete variable domain reads ETGVTQSPTHLIKTRGQQVTLRCSSQSGHNTVSWYQQALGQGPQFIFQYYREEENGRGNFPPRFSGLQFPNYSSELNVNALELDDSALYLCASSLDGVEQFFGPGTRLTVL.

The chain has TRBV21-1 and TRBJ1-2; the table's TRBD1 call for D was not verified on the DNA. TRBV21-1 is given as a pseudogene. The CDR3 runs to 17 residues. CDR3 residues: CASSPTGTGLFEEGYTF. In DNA, the CDR3 is TGTGCCAGCAGCCCGACCGGGACAGGGCTCTTTGAGGAGGGCTACACCTTC.

The DNA for the CDR3 is TGTGCCAGCAGTTACGATCTGGTTGGGACTAATGAAAAACTGTTTTTT. The encoded protein is CASSYDLVGTNEKLFF. The chain has TRBV6-6 and TRBJ1-4; no clear D. CDR1 is MNHNY and CDR2 is SVGAGI in the germline V gene (reference sequence). The length of the CDR3 is 16 residues. Between the trimmed V and J ends, which lost 2 bases and 2 bases, there was a span of 12 bases.

The chain has TRBV11-2 and TRBJ2-5; D possibly matches TRBD1 or TRBD2 (6 bases each). Germline V gene sequence: CDR1 SGHAT, CDR2 FQNNGV. This CDR3 has 20 amino acids. V lost 0 bases, J lost 2 bases, and 25 bases lay in between. This CDR3 reads CASSLEISGGSRGRQETQYF. For the CDR3, the DNA is TGTGCCAGCAGCTTAGAAATTAGTGGGGGGTCCAGGGGAAGGCAAGAGACCCAGTACTTC. The full variable domain, rest sourced from reference TRBV11-2 and TRBJ2-5, is EAGVAQSPRYKIIEKRQSVAFWCNPISGHATLYWYQQILGQGPKLLIQFQNNGVVDDSQLPKDRFSAERLKGVDSTLKIQPAKLEDSAVYLCASSLEISGGSRGRQETQYFGPGTRLLVL.

This clone was counted between two and nine times. The chain is built from TRBV9 and TRBJ2-5; tentatively, D is TRBD1 (5 bases). This CDR3 is built from 14 residues. Trimming cost V 3 bases and J 2 bases, with 11 bases left between them. Germline V CDR1 and CDR2: SGDLS, YYNGEE. Here the CDR3 reads CASSGRGFQETQYF. CDR3 bases: TGTGCCAGCAGCGGAAGGGGTTTTCAAGAGACCCAGTACTTC.

This clone has just one count. The chain uses TRBV6-1 and TRBJ2-3; 7 nucleotides agree with TRBD2. Looked up from germline, CDR1 is MNHNS and CDR2 is SASEGT. After removal of 6 bases from V and 4 bases from J, the junction contained 10 bases not matched to a gene. The CDR3 spans 15 residues. The CDR3 is CASRRQPGGADTQYF. The CDR3 DNA sequence: TGTGCCAGCAGGAGACAACCGGGAGGTGCAGATACGCAGTATTTT.

The sample holds a few counts of this clone. CDR3 protein: CASSHRTSGRPRYEQYF. The CDR3 DNA is TGTGCCAGCAGCCACCGGACTAGCGGGAGGCCGCGTTACGAGCAGTACTTC. The chain combines TRBV7-2 with TRBJ2-7, with 14 bases fitting TRBD2. V dropped 5 bases and J dropped 4; count of bases not matched to a gene: 10. The CDR3 has 17 residues. Germline V lookup: CDR1 SGHTA, CDR2 FQGNSA.

V usage is TRBV7-3 and J usage is TRBJ2-7; D ambiguous. Trimming removed 5 bases at V and 3 bases at J, with 11 bases between. Germline loops: CDR1 SGHTA, CDR2 FQGTGA. The CDR3 totals 13 residues. The CDR3 here is CASSPDGIYEQYF. The CDR3 DNA reads as TGTGCCAGCAGCCCAGACGGAATCTACGAGCAGTACTTC.

The J gene is TRBJ2-7, the V gene TRBV7-9, with a tentative D call TRBD1 (6 bases). The V and J ends lost 0 bases and 1 base respectively, with 13 bases between them. The CDR3 contains 16 residues. Germline values: CDR1 SEHNR, CDR2 FQNEAQ (reference sequence). The CDR3 spells CASSLARGSASYEQYF. CDR3 sequence (DNA): TGTGCCAGCAGCTTAGCGAGGGGGTCCGCGTCCTACGAGCAGTACTTC.

A single count supports this clone. The rearrangement joins TRBV11-3 to TRBJ2-1; D is uncertain. Trimming stripped 0 bases from V and 1 base from J, with 7 bases between. CDR1 and CDR2 from the germline V gene are SGHNT and YENEEA. CDR3 length: 15 residues. CDR3 residues: CASSLDAQSYNEQFF. DNA of the CDR3: TGTGCCAGCAGCTTAGACGCACAGTCCTACAATGAGCAGTTCTTC.

Only a few counts were recorded for this clone. The chain is built from TRBV5-1 and TRBJ2-7; 13 bases match TRBD2. J gave up 2 bases and V 2 bases, and 7 bases lay outside the gene matches. Per the germline V gene, CDR1 is SGHRS and CDR2 is YFSETQ. The length of the CDR3 is 17 residues. CDR3 nucleotide sequence: TGCGCCAGCAGCTTAACGGGCGGACTAGCGGGGGCCTACGAGCAGTACTTC. This encodes CASSLTGGLAGAYEQYF.

The rearrangement uses TRBV10-3 and TRBJ1-1; D remains ambiguous. Looked up from germline, CDR1 is ENHRY and CDR2 is SYGVKD. This CDR3 is 13 amino acids long. V was pared by 9 bases and J by 5 bases, with 16 bases between. The CDR3 spells CAISVGERTEAFF. The CDR3 DNA follows: TGTGCCATATCGGTAGGTGAACGGACTGAAGCTTTCTTT.

This clone has only one observation. The V call is TRBV19, the J call TRBJ2-7; the match to TRBD2 covers 14 bases. Per the germline V gene, CDR1 is LNHDA and CDR2 is SQIVND (reference sequence). This CDR3 spans 15 amino acids. The J segment lost 4 bases and the V segment lost 4 bases, leaving 3 bases of the junction unmatched. CDR3 DNA sequence: TGTGCCAGTAGTACGGGACTAGCGGGAGCTTACGAGCAGTACTTC. It yields the protein CASSTGLAGAYEQYF.

In its sample, this clone was seen a few times. This chain joins TRBV2 and TRBJ1-2; D might be TRBD1 (5 bases). V was cut by 3 bases and J by 0 bases, with 11 bases left in between. Germline CDR1 reads SNHLY; CDR2 reads FYNNEI. The CDR3 spans 15 residues. DNA for the CDR3: TGTGCCAGCAGTGAGGTTTCAGGGTCTAACTATGGCTACACCTTC. Its translation is CASSEVSGSNYGYTF.

The chain has TRBV4-2 and TRBJ2-6; TRBD1 agrees at 11 bases. V lost 3 bases to trimming and J lost 4 bases; unmatched junction nucleotides: 8. The CDR3 length is 18 residues. Germline loops: CDR1 LGHNA, CDR2 YNFKEQ. The CDR3 DNA sequence: TGTGCCAGCAGCCACACAGGACAGGGGGCTGGAGGGGCCAACGTCCTGACTTTC. Its protein is CASSHTGQGAGGANVLTF.

The genes are TRBV6-1 and TRBJ1-5; 7 bases are shared with TRBD1. Trimming cost V 5 bases and J 2 bases; bases outside gene matches: 6. CDR1 and CDR2 (germline): MNHNS, SASEGT. This CDR3 spans 15 amino acids. The CDR3 coding sequence is TGTGCCAGCAGTACAGACAGGGACCGCAATCAGCCCCAGCATTTT. Its translation is CASSTDRDRNQPQHF.

Here the CDR3 DNA reads TGTGCCAGCAGCCAGTACAGGGGAGCTGGCTACACCTTC. It is translated as CASSQYRGAGYTF. The chain uses TRBV14 and TRBJ1-2; 7 positions agree with TRBD1. The CDR3 totals 13 residues. CDR1 SGHDN and CDR2 FVKESK come from the germline V gene. The J segment lost 7 bases and the V segment lost 3 bases, leaving 5 bases of the junction unmatched.

The chain links TRBV11-3 to TRBJ2-2; 12 bases fit TRBD2. The V and J ends lost 5 bases and 5 bases, in that order; junction bases with no gene match: 6. CDR3 length equals 16 residues. From germline, CDR1 is SGHNT and CDR2 YENEEA. CDR3 sequence (DNA): TGTGCCAGCAGCCTAGGGACTAGCGGGCTAACCGGGGAGCTGTTTTTT. This gives the protein CASSLGTSGLTGELFF.

The CDR3 protein is CASSFSGAGGYTF. CDR3 bases: TGTGCCAGCAGCTTCTCAGGGGCGGGCGGCTACACCTTC. The chain combines TRBV7-9 with TRBJ1-2; possible D gene TRBD1, 6 bases. V shed 3 bases and J shed 8 bases, with 13 bases lying between them. Germline V gene lookup returns CDR1 SEHNR and CDR2 FQNEAQ (reference sequence). The CDR3 covers 13 residues.

V usage is TRBV25-1 and J usage is TRBJ2-4, with 7 positions matching TRBD1. In germline, CDR1 is MGHDK, CDR2 SYGVNS. CDR3 size: 15 residues. Trimming at V came to 1 base and at J to 8 bases, leaving 8 bases not matched to a gene. The CDR3 region is CASSESTGFLDIQYF. The CDR3 DNA is TGTGCCAGCAGTGAATCGACAGGGTTTCTGGACATTCAGTACTTC.

The genes are TRBV4-1 and TRBJ2-3; a weak D match, TRBD1 (6 bases). The CDR3 covers 15 residues. Trimming took off 0 bases at V and 4 bases at J, with 11 bases between the two ends. The germline V gene encodes CDR1 MGHRA and CDR2 YSYEKL. The CDR3 region is CASSQEQGPPDTQYF. The CDR3 DNA reads as TGCGCCAGCAGCCAAGAACAGGGACCGCCAGATACGCAGTATTTT.

The V call is TRBV2, the J call TRBJ2-7, with D unclear. The CDR3 sequence is 15 residues long. The ends were cut back, 4 bases at V and 0 bases at J, with 13 bases in the middle. CDR1 is SNHLY, CDR2 FYNNEI, per germline. The CDR3 here is CASSGEEYSSYEQYF. The CDR3 region has the DNA TGTGCCAGCAGTGGGGAAGAGTACAGCTCCTACGAGCAGTACTTC. The full variable domain, its missing parts supplied by reference TRBV2 and TRBJ2-7, is EPEVTQTPSHQVTQMGQEVILRCVPISNHLYFYWYRQILGQKVEFLVSFYNNEISEKSEIFDDQFSVERPDGSNFTLKIRSTKLEDSAMYFCASSGEEYSSYEQYFGPGTRLTVT.

The V and J genes are TRBV5-1 and TRBJ2-5; D could derive from TRBD1 or TRBD2 (5 bases each). The V and J ends lost 4 bases and 0 bases respectively, with 13 bases between them. This CDR3 contains 15 residues. The germline gives CDR1 SGHRS, CDR2 YFSETQ. CDR3 DNA sequence: TGCGCCAGCAGCCTAACCGGGGCGTACCAAGAGACCCAGTACTTC. It encodes CASSLTGAYQETQYF. The full variable domain, with the rest looked up from reference TRBV5-1 and TRBJ2-5, is KAGVTQTPRYLIKTRGQQVTLSCSPISGHRSVSWYQQTPGQGLQFLFEYFSETQRNKGNFPGRFSGRQFSNSRSEMNVSTLELGDSALYLCASSLTGAYQETQYFGPGTRLLVL.

The chain employs TRBV6-5 and TRBJ1-2; unclear D gene. Between the trimmed V and J ends, which lost 7 bases and 4 bases, there was a span of 7 bases. In germline, CDR1 is MNHEY, CDR2 SVGAGI. This CDR3 is 11 amino acids long. The CDR3 DNA reads TGTGCCAGCAACAGTGTCTATGGCTACACCTTC. Translated: CASNSVYGYTF.

V usage is TRBV5-4 and J usage is TRBJ2-7; weak D call: TRBD1 (5 bases). With 4 bases removed from V and 3 bases from J, the gap between germline ends came to 17 bases. The germline V gene encodes CDR1 SGHNT and CDR2 YYREEE (reference sequence). The length of the CDR3 is 15 residues. This CDR3 is CASSPAGSGLYEQYF. The CDR3 nucleotides are TGTGCCAGCAGCCCTGCAGGGTCCGGGCTCTACGAGCAGTACTTC.

The sample holds one count of this clone. V usage is TRBV5-6 and J usage is TRBJ2-7; D unclear. V gave up 3 bases and J gave up 2 bases, with 12 bases separating them. Per the germline V gene, CDR1 is SGHDT and CDR2 is YYEEEE. This CDR3 is 14 amino acids long. CDR3 sequence reads: CASSYKVKPYEQYF. In nucleotides, the CDR3 is TGTGCCAGCAGCTACAAAGTAAAACCCTACGAGCAGTACTTC.

This rearrangement joins TRBV10-1 to TRBJ2-1, with D perhaps TRBD1 or TRBD2 (5 bases each). CDR1 WNHNN and CDR2 SYGVQD come from the germline V gene (reference sequence). This CDR3 is 17 amino acids long. Between the trimmed V and J ends, which lost 0 bases and 2 bases, there was a span of 14 bases. The CDR3 protein is CASSESLRQGAYNEQFF. CDR3 in DNA: TGCGCCAGCAGTGAGTCTTTACGGCAGGGAGCCTACAATGAGCAGTTCTTC.

V and J are TRBV28 and TRBJ2-2; TRBD1 matches at 8 bases. Trimming cost V 6 bases and J 0 bases; bases outside gene matches: 0. Germline V CDR1 and CDR2: MDHEN, SYDVKM. This CDR3 spans 14 amino acids. CDR3 residues: CASRGQANTGELFF. The CDR3 nucleotides are TGTGCCAGCAGGGGACAGGCGAACACCGGGGAGCTGTTTTTT.

This clone was seen just once. The rearrangement links TRBV5-1 to TRBJ1-4, with D perhaps matching TRBD1 (5 bases). CDR1 is SGHRS and CDR2 is YFSETQ in the germline V gene. Trimming stripped 4 bases from V and 2 bases from J, with 9 bases between. The CDR3 loop spans 14 amino acids. The CDR3 loop is CASSPGTTNEKLFF. CDR3 nucleotides: TGCGCCAGCAGCCCCGGGACGACTAATGAAAAACTGTTTTTT.

V and J are TRBV5-5 and TRBJ2-7, with D perhaps TRBD2 (5 bases). V was clipped by 0 bases and J by 2 bases, with 12 bases between them. CDR1 and CDR2 (germline): SGHKS, YYEKEE (reference sequence). This CDR3 is 15 amino acids long. The DNA for the CDR3 is TGTGCCAGCAGCTTGGTGGAAGGACTGGCCTACGAGCAGTACTTC. This encodes CASSLVEGLAYEQYF. Full variable domain (outside the CDR3, taken from reference TRBV5-5 and TRBJ2-7): DAGVTQSPTHLIKTRGQQVTLRCSPISGHKSVSWYQQVLGQGPQFIFQYYEKEERGRGNFPDRFSARQFPNYSSELNVNALLLGDSALYLCASSLVEGLAYEQYFGPGTRLTVT.